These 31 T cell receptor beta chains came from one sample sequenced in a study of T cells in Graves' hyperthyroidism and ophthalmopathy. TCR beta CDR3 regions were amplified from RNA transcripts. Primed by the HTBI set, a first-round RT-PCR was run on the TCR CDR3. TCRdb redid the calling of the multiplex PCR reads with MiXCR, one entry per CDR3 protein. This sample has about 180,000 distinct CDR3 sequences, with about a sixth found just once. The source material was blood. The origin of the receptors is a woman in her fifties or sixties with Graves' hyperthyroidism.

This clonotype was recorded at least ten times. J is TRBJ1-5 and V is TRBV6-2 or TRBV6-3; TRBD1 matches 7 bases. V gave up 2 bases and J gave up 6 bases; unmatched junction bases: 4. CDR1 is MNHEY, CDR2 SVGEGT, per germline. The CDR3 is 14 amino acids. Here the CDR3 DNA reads TGTGCCAGCAGTTACCAGGGGGTCGGTCAGCCCCAGCATTTT. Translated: CASSYQGVGQPQHF.

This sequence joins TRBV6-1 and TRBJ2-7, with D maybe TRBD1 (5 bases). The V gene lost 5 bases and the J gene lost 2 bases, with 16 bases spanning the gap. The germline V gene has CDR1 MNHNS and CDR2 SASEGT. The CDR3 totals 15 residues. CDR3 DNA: TGTGCCAGCAGTCCCGGCGAGACAGCAACCTACGAGCAGTACTTC. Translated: CASSPGETATYEQYF.

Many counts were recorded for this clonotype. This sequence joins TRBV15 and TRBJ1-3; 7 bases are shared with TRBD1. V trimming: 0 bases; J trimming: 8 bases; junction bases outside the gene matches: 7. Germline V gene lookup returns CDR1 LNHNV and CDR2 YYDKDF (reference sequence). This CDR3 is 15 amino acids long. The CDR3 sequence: CATSRDRARGDTIYF. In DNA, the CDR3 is TGTGCCACCAGCAGAGATAGGGCCAGGGGGGACACCATATATTTT. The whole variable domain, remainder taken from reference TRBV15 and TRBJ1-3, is DAMVIQNPRYQVTQFGKPVTLSCSQTLNHNVMYWYQQKSSQAPKLLFHYYDKDFNNEADTPDNFQSRRPNTSFCFLDIRSPGLGDTAMYLCATSRDRARGDTIYFGEGSWLTVV.

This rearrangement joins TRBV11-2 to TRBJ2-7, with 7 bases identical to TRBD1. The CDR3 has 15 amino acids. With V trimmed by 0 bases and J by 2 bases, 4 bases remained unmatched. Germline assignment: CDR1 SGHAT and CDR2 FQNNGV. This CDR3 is CASSLDLGTAYEQYF. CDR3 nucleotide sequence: TGTGCCAGCAGCTTAGACCTCGGGACAGCCTACGAGCAGTACTTC.

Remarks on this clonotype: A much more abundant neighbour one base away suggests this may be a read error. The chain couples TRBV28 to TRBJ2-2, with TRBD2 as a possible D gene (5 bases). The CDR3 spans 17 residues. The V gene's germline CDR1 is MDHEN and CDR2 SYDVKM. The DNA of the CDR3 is TGTGCCACCAGTTATTACCCCGGGAAGGTGTATACCGGGGAGCTGTTTTTT. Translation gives CATSYYPGKVYTGELFF.

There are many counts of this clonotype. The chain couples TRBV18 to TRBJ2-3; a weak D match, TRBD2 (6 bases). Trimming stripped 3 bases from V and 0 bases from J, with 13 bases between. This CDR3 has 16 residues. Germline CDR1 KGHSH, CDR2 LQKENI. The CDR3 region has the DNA TGTGCCAGCTCACCCGCACTAGGGACTAGCACAGATACGCAGTATTTT. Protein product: CASSPALGTSTDTQYF.

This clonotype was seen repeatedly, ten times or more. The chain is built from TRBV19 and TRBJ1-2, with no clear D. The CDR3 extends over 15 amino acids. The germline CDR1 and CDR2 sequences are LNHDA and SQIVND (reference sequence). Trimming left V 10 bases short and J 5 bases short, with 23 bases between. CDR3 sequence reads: CATQDGLRGRYGYTF. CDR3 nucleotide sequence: TGTGCCACCCAAGATGGGCTTCGCGGTCGATATGGCTACACCTTC.

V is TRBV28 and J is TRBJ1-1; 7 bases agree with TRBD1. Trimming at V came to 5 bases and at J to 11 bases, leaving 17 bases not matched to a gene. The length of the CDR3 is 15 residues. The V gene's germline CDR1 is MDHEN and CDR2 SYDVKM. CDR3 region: CASSEDRTVLRQAFF. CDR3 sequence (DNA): TGTGCCAGCAGTGAGGACAGGACGGTGCTTCGCCAGGCTTTCTTT.

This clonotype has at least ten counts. The CDR3 bases are TGTGCCAGCAGAAGAGGGAGGACTGAAGCTTTCTTT. Translation: CASRRGRTEAFF. This sequence joins TRBV7-9 and TRBJ1-1; D is unclear. V was cut by 6 bases and J by 5 bases, with 10 bases left in between. The germline V gene encodes CDR1 SEHNR and CDR2 FQNEAQ (reference sequence). CDR3 length equals 12 residues.

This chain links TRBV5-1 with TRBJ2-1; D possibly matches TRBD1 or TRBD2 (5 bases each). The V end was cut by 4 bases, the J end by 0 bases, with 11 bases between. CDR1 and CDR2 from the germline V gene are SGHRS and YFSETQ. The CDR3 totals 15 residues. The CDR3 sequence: CASSRDGDSYNEQFF. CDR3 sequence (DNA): TGCGCCAGCAGCCGGGACGGGGACTCCTACAATGAGCAGTTCTTC.

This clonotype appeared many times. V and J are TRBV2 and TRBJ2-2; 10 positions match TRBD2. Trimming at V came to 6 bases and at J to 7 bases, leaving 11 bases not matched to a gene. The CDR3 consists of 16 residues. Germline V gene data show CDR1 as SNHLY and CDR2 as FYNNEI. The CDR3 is CASRSTAGGPGGELFF. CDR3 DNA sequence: TGTGCCAGCAGAAGTACAGCGGGGGGGCCAGGCGGGGAGCTGTTTTTT.

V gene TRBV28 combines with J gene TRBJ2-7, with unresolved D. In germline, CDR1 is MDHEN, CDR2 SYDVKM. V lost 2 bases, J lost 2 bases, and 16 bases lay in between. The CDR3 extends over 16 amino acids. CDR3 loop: CASSLKLRARAYEQYF. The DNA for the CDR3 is TGTGCCAGCAGTTTAAAACTACGAGCTAGGGCCTACGAGCAGTACTTC.

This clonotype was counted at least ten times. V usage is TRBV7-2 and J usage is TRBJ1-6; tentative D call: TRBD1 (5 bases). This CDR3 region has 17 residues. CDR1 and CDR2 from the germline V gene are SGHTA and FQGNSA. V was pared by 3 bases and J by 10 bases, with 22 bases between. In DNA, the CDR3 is TGTGCCAGCAGCTTCCACGGCCAGGGACGTGTCAAATCACCCCTCCACTTT. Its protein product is CASSFHGQGRVKSPLHF.

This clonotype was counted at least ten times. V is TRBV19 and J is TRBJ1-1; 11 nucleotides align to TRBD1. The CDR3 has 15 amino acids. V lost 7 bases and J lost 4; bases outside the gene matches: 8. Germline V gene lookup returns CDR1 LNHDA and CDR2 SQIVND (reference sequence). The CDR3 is CASISTGTGGTEAFF. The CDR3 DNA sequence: TGTGCCAGTATCTCTACCGGGACAGGGGGCACTGAAGCTTTCTTT.

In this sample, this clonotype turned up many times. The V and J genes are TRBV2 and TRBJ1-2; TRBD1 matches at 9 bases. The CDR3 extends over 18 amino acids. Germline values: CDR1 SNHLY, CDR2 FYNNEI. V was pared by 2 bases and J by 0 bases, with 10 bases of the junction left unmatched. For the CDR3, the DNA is TGTGCCAGCAGTGAACCCCGGGACAGGGACATCACTAACTATGGCTACACCTTC. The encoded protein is CASSEPRDRDITNYGYTF.

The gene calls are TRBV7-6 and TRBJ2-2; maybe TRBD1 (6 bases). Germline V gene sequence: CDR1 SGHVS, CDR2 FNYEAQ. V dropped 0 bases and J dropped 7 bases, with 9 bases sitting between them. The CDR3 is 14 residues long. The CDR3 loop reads CASSLAGQFGELFF. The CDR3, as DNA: TGTGCCAGCAGCTTAGCTGGACAGTTCGGGGAGCTGTTTTTT.

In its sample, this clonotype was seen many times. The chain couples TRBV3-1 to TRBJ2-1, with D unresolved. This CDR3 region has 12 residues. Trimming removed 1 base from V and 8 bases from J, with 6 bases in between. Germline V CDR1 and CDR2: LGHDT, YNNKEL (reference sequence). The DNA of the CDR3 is TGTGCCAGCAGCCAAGCGCCAGATGAGCAGTTCTTC. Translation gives CASSQAPDEQFF.

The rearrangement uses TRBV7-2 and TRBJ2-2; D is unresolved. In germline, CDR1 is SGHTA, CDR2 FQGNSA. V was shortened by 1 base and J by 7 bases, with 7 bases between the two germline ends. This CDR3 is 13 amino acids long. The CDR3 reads CASSLVPGGELFF. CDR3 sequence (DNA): TGTGCCAGCAGCTTAGTCCCGGGCGGGGAGCTGTTTTTT.

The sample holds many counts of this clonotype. Here the CDR3 DNA reads TGTGCCAGCAGTTACGGAGCAAATCAGCCCCAGCATTTT. Its protein product is CASSYGANQPQHF. This rearrangement joins TRBV6-1 to TRBJ1-5; D gene unclear. Germline CDR1 and CDR2: MNHNS and SASEGT. The CDR3 covers 13 residues. Trimming removed 5 bases at V and 4 bases at J, with 9 bases between.

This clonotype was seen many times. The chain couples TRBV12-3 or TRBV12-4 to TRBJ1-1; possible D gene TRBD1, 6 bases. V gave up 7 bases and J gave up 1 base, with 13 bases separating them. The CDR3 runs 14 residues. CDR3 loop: CASITRGENTEAFF. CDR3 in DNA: TGTGCCAGCATTACCAGGGGTGAGAACACTGAAGCTTTCTTT.

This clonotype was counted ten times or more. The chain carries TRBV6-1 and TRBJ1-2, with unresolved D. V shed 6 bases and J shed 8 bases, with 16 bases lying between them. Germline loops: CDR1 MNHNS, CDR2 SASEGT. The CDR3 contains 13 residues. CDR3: CASRRDTAGGYTF. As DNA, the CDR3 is TGTGCCAGCAGGCGCGATACCGCGGGAGGCTACACCTTC.

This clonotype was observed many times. The CDR3 nucleotides are TGTGCCAGCAGCACAGGGACCGGGGAGCTGTTTTTT. Translated: CASSTGTGELFF. This chain joins TRBV7-9 and TRBJ2-2; weak D call: TRBD1 (6 bases). Trimming took off 5 bases at V and 5 bases at J, with 6 bases between the two ends. Germline CDR1 SEHNR, CDR2 FQNEAQ (reference sequence). This CDR3 spans 12 amino acids.

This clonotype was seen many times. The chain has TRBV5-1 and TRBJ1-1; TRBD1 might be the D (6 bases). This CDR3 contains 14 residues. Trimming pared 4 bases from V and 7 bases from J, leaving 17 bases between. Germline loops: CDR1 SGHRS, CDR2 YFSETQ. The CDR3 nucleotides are TGCGCCAGCAGCCAAGGAGGGGGGCAAGTTGAAGCTTTCTTT. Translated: CASSQGGGQVEAFF. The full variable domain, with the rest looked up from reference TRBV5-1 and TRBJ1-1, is KAGVTQTPRYLIKTRGQQVTLSCSPISGHRSVSWYQQTPGQGLQFLFEYFSETQRNKGNFPGRFSGRQFSNSRSEMNVSTLELGDSALYLCASSQGGGQVEAFFGQGTRLTVV.

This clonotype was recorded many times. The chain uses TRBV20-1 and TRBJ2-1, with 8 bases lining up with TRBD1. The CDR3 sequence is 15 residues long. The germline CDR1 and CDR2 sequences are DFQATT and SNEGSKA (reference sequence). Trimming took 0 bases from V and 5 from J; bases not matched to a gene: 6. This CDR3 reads CSARDQDRANNEQFF. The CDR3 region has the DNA TGCAGTGCTAGAGATCAGGACAGGGCTAACAATGAGCAGTTCTTC.

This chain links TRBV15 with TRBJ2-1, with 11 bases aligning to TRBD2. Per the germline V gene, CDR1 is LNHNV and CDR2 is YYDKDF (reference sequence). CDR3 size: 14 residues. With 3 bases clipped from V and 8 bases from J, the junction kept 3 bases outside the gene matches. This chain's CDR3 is CATSRGGLADEQFF. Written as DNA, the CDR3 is TGTGCCACCAGCAGGGGGGGACTAGCGGATGAGCAGTTCTTC.

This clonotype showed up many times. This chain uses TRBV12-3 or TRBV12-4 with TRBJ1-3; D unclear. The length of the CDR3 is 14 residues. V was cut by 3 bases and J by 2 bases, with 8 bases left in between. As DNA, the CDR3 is TGTGCCAGCAGTTTGCAGACGGCTGGAAACACCATATATTTT. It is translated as CASSLQTAGNTIYF.

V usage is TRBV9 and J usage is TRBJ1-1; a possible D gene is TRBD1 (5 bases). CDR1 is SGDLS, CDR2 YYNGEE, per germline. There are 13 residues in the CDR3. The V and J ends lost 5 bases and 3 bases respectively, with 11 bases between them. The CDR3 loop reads CASSTQGYTEAFF. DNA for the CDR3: TGTGCCAGCAGTACTCAGGGTTACACTGAAGCTTTCTTT.

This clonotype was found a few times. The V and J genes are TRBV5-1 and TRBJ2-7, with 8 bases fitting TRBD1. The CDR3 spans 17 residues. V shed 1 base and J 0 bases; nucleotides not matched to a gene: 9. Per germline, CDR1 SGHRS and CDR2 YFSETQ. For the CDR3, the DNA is TGCGCCAGCAGCTTGATTGGTGGACAGGGCTCCTCCTACGAGCAGTACTTC. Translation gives CASSLIGGQGSSYEQYF.

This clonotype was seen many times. In DNA, the CDR3 is TGTGCCAGCAGCGTGGGGGATAGTTCCTACAATGAGCAGTTCTTC. It is translated as CASSVGDSSYNEQFF. J is TRBJ2-1 and V is TRBV9; D might be TRBD1 or TRBD2, each matching 5 bases. Germline V CDR1 and CDR2: SGDLS, YYNGEE. CDR3 length: 15 amino acids. Between the trimmed V and J ends, which lost 2 bases and 1 base, there was a span of 10 bases.

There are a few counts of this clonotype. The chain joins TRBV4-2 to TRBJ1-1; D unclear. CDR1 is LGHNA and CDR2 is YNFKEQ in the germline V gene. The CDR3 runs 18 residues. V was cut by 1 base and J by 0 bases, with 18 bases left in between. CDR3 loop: CASSQGVRGTRMNTEAFF. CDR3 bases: TGTGCCAGCAGCCAAGGGGTGCGGGGTACCCGGATGAACACTGAAGCTTTCTTT.

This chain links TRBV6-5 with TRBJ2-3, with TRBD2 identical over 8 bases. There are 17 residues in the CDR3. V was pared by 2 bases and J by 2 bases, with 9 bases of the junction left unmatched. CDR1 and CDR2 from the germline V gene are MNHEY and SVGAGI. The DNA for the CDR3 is TGTGCCAGCAGTTACACCCACCTTAGCGGGGACACAGATACGCAGTATTTT. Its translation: CASSYTHLSGDTDTQYF.